These T cell receptor beta chains were read from a single sample in a study of CD8 T cells in Susac syndrome. TCRdb analysed the immunoSEQ multiplex PCR reads with MiXCR anew, one entry per CDR3 protein. The table lists roughly 250,000 distinct CDR3 sequences, around 96% of them singletons. Input material: CD4+ T cells from PBMCs. The receptors here all came from a human donor with Susac syndrome. The CDR3 runs from the conserved cysteine through the conserved F or W. D genes are given only for firm matches. Only part of the rows carry a size: once, few, many, or a class if the clone is expanded.

TRBV4-2,TRBJ2-3,NA,NA,CASSQEFGAGTDTQYF,TGTGCCAGCAGCCAAGAGTTTGGGGCGGGCACAGATACGCAGTATTTT
TRBV7-2,TRBJ2-3,NA,NA,CASSLTAGTDTQYF,TGTGCCAGCAGCTTAACGGCTGGTACAGATACGCAGTATTTT
TRBV4-1,TRBJ2-7,NA,TRBD2,CASSHPKVSGSELEQYF,TGCGCCAGCAGCCATCCCAAGGTTAGCGGGAGTGAGTTGGAGCAGTACTTC
TRBV7-2,TRBJ1-5,NA,TRBD1,CASSSGQGLYQPQHF,TGTGCCAGCAGCTCGGGACAGGGGCTATATCAGCCCCAGCATTTT
TRBV29-1,TRBJ2-1,NA,TRBD2,CSVGIAGGGEVFF,TGCAGCGTTGGTATAGCGGGAGGGGGTGAGGTGTTCTTC
TRBV11-1,TRBJ2-3,NA,NA,CASSLVPARLSSGYTDTQYF,TGTGCCAGCAGCTTAGTCCCCGCCCGGTTGAGCAGCGGCTACACAGATACGCAGTATTTT
TRBV9,TRBJ1-2,NA,NA,CASSVESEQGRYGYTF,TGTGCCAGCAGCGTAGAGAGTGAACAGGGAAGGTATGGCTACACCTTC
TRBV3-1,TRBJ2-7,once,NA,CASSRSNFGTSYEQYF,TGTGCCAGCAGCCGTAGTAATTTTGGGACCTCCTACGAGCAGTACTTC
TRBV27,TRBJ1-1,NA,NA,CASRTQGNTEAFF,TGTGCCAGCAGAACACAGGGGAACACTGAAGCTTTCTTT
TRBV12-3/TRBV12-4,TRBJ1-2,NA,TRBD1,CASSLQGGGYTF,TGTGCCAGCAGCTTACAGGGGGGGGGCTACACCTTC
TRBV20-1,TRBJ2-1,NA,NA,CSVDARSSYNEQFF,TGCAGTGTCGATGCCCGTAGCTCCTACAATGAGCAGTTCTTC
TRBV29-1,TRBJ1-1,NA,NA,CSPNNRAANTEAFF,TGCAGCCCAAACAACAGGGCCGCGAACACTGAAGCTTTCTTT
TRBV7-3,TRBJ1-3,NA,NA,CASSNRGGNTIYF,TGTGCCAGCAGCAATCGTGGGGGAAACACCATATATTTT
TRBV12-3/TRBV12-4,TRBJ1-4,NA,TRBD1,CASTPGGTGVEKLFF,TGTGCCAGCACCCCAGGTGGGACAGGGGTAGAAAAACTGTTTTTT
TRBV29-1,TRBJ1-5,NA,NA,CSVGGGDQPQHF,TGCAGCGTTGGAGGAGGGGACCAGCCCCAGCATTTT
TRBV29-1,TRBJ2-7,NA,NA,CSVADPYEQYF,TGCAGCGTAGCCGACCCCTACGAGCAGTACTTC
TRBV4-2,TRBJ2-4,NA,NA,CASSQVTGGWGKNIQYF,TGTGCCAGCAGCCAAGTAACTGGGGGTTGGGGCAAAAACATTCAGTACTTC
TRBV10-3,TRBJ2-5,NA,NA,CAISESNGPGGQETQYF,TGTGCCATCAGTGAGTCGAATGGCCCCGGCGGCCAAGAGACCCAGTACTTC
TRBV7-3,TRBJ2-5,NA,NA,CASSLSQGETQYF,TGTGCCAGCAGCTTATCGCAGGGGGAGACCCAGTACTTC
TRBV7-6,TRBJ2-3,NA,NA,CASSNRPFGDTQYF,TGTGCCAGCTCGAATCGGCCGTTTGGAGATACGCAGTATTTT
TRBV14,TRBJ1-4,NA,TRBD1,CASSFREWDSHEKLFF,TGTGCCAGCAGCTTCCGGGAATGGGACAGCCACGAAAAACTGTTTTTT
TRBV4-1,TRBJ1-1,NA,NA,CASSQFPIGGYDTEAFF,TGCGCCAGCAGCCAATTTCCTATTGGGGGCTATGACACTGAAGCTTTCTTT
TRBV7-9,TRBJ2-1,NA,TRBD2,CASSSGLAGYNEQFF,TGTGCCAGCAGCTCGGGACTAGCGGGATACAATGAGCAGTTCTTC
TRBV2,TRBJ1-5,once,NA,CASRGRDQPQHF,TGTGCCAGCAGAGGTCGCGATCAGCCCCAGCATTTT
TRBV29-1,TRBJ1-2,NA,NA,CSSQGGAFYGYTF,TGCAGCTCCCAAGGGGGGGCATTCTATGGCTACACCTTC
TRBV29-1,TRBJ1-1,once,NA,CSVGEGNTEAFF,TGCAGCGTCGGGGAGGGGAACACTGAAGCTTTCTTT
TRBV12-3/TRBV12-4,TRBJ1-1,once,NA,CASRNREMNTEAFF,TGTGCCAGCAGGAACAGGGAGATGAACACTGAAGCTTTCTTT
TRBV20-1,TRBJ2-1,once,NA,CSARETPSYYNEQFF,TGCAGTGCTAGAGAAACCCCCTCTTACTACAATGAGCAGTTCTTC
TRBV28,TRBJ2-5,NA,TRBD2,CASWTSAEETQYF,TGTGCCAGCTGGACTAGCGCGGAAGAGACCCAGTACTTC
TRBV29-1,TRBJ2-1,NA,TRBD2,CSVLIRDGRLVQFF,TGCAGCGTTCTGATCCGCGACGGGAGGTTGGTCCAGTTCTTC
TRBV5-1,TRBJ1-2,NA,NA,CASSPESAHGYTF,TGCGCCAGCAGCCCCGAGTCCGCCCATGGCTACACCTTC
TRBV6-5,TRBJ2-7,NA,TRBD1,CASSYPGQGNSYEQYF,TGTGCCAGCAGTTATCCGGGACAGGGTAACTCCTACGAGCAGTACTTC
TRBV20-1,TRBJ2-3,NA,NA,CSARAKRPGSSNTDTQYF,TGCAGTGCTAGAGCTAAAAGACCGGGAAGCTCGAACACAGATACGCAGTATTTT
TRBV7-3,TRBJ2-1,NA,TRBD2,CASSRTSGENEQFF,TGTGCCAGCAGCAGGACTAGCGGGGAAAATGAGCAGTTCTTC
TRBV11-1,TRBJ1-2,NA,NA,CARWEGAAYF,TGTGCCAGATGGGAAGGGGCAGCCTACTTC
TRBV20-1,TRBJ2-1,once,NA,CSAQDGGKILDEQFF,TGCAGTGCCCAGGATGGCGGGAAAATATTGGATGAGCAGTTCTTC
TRBV4-2,TRBJ2-3,NA,NA,CASSQDSAGTDTQYF,TGTGCCAGCAGCCAAGATTCGGCGGGAACAGATACGCAGTATTTT
TRBV28,TRBJ1-2,NA,TRBD1,CASSYPQGASYGYTF,TGTGCCAGCAGCTACCCACAGGGGGCAAGCTATGGCTACACCTTC
TRBV5-1,TRBJ1-4,NA,NA,CASSWRAGVNEKLFF,TGCGCCAGCAGCTGGAGGGCAGGGGTTAATGAAAAACTGTTTTTT
TRBV3-1,TRBJ1-1,NA,NA,CASRNKVATSAVNTEAFF,TGTGCCAGCAGAAACAAGGTTGCAACCAGCGCAGTAAACACTGAAGCTTTCTTT
TRBV24-1,TRBJ2-3,NA,NA,CATSDAQGSLTDTQYF,TGTGCCACCAGTGATGCCCAGGGCAGTCTTACAGATACGCAGTATTTT
TRBV27,TRBJ2-2,NA,TRBD1,CASRPGTVQGGELFF,TGTGCCAGCAGGCCCGGGACAGTCCAGGGCGGGGAGCTGTTTTTT
TRBV11-2,TRBJ1-1,NA,NA,CASSLGGVGGTEAFF,TGTGCCAGCAGCTTAGGTGGGGTAGGTGGCACTGAAGCTTTCTTT
TRBV29-1,TRBJ1-2,NA,NA,CSVTSQTNYGYTF,TGCAGCGTCACTTCCCAAACTAACTATGGCTACACCTTC
TRBV3-1,TRBJ2-1,NA,TRBD2,CASSQQLAGRHYNEQFF,TGTGCCAGCAGCCAACAACTAGCGGGACGACACTACAATGAGCAGTTCTTC
TRBV27,TRBJ2-1,NA,TRBD2,CASSPGGSYNEQFF,TGTGCCAGCAGTCCGGGGGGGTCCTACAATGAGCAGTTCTTC
TRBV5-1,TRBJ1-2,NA,TRBD1,CASSFERPGQLDGYTF,TGCGCCAGCAGCTTTGAAAGACCGGGACAGCTCGATGGCTACACCTTC
TRBV19,TRBJ1-2,NA,TRBD1,CASNLQTGIYGYTF,TGTGCCAGTAACCTCCAGACAGGGATCTATGGCTACACCTTC
TRBV12-3/TRBV12-4,TRBJ1-2,NA,NA,CASREGATNYGYTF,TGTGCCAGCCGGGAAGGGGCGACTAACTATGGCTACACCTTC
TRBV5-6,TRBJ1-3,NA,NA,CASVTRPGNTIYF,TGTGCCAGCGTCACCAGGCCTGGAAACACCATATATTTT
TRBV20-1,TRBJ1-2,NA,NA,CSASGKLNYGYTF,TGCAGTGCTAGTGGAAAGCTAAACTATGGCTACACCTTC
TRBV18,TRBJ2-1,NA,NA,CASSPSRDNEQFF,TGTGCCAGCTCACCTTCCCGGGACAATGAGCAGTTCTTC
TRBV20-1,TRBJ2-2,NA,NA,CSADTRGGELFF,TGCAGTGCGGACACTAGAGGCGGGGAGCTGTTTTTT
TRBV19,TRBJ1-1,NA,NA,CASSMVTLNTEAFF,TGTGCCAGTAGTATGGTCACCTTGAACACTGAAGCTTTCTTT
TRBV27,TRBJ2-5,NA,NA,CASSLERAGETQYF,TGTGCCAGCAGTTTAGAGAGAGCCGGAGAGACCCAGTACTTC